These 19 T cell receptor beta chains share one sample of origin, sequenced in a study of T cell repertoires in cytomegalovirus infection. A single record per CDR3 protein comes from TCRdb applying MiXCR to the reads. The table records around 340,000 distinct CDR3 sequences, 25% to 30% of them present only once. The antigens of these receptors remain unknown. Source: cultured PBMCs, taken from culture after CMV antigen stimulation. These receptor sequences come from a human donor in good health (CMV status not recorded). Some clones in this sample may be carry-over from other donors' samples.

The rearrangement links TRBV28 to TRBJ2-7; D not resolved. The V end was cut by 5 bases, the J end by 3 bases, with 8 bases between. Germline V gene lookup returns CDR1 MDHEN and CDR2 SYDVKM. The CDR3 runs to 12 residues. The CDR3 bases are TGTGCCAGCAGTGTACTTCTCTACGAGCAGTACTTC. Protein: CASSVLLYEQYF. The full variable domain, with the rest looked up from reference TRBV28 and TRBJ2-7, is DVKVTQSSRYLVKRTGEKVFLECVQDMDHENMFWYRQDPGLGLRLIYFSYDVKMKEKGDIPEGYSVSREKKERFSLILESASTNQTSMYLCASSVLLYEQYFGPGTRLTVT.

The table lists this clonotype with many counts. The V call is TRBV27, the J call TRBJ2-5, with 12 positions matching TRBD2. Germline V gene lookup returns CDR1 MNHEY and CDR2 SMNVEV (reference sequence). J gave up 5 bases and V 4 bases, and 2 bases lay outside the gene matches. There are 14 residues in the CDR3. The CDR3 here is CASSSSGRAETQYF. The CDR3 nucleotides are TGTGCCAGCAGTTCTAGCGGGAGGGCTGAGACCCAGTACTTC.

A few counts support this clonotype. The genes are TRBV7-2 and TRBJ1-3; weak D call: TRBD1 (6 bases). The V gene's germline CDR1 is SGHTA and CDR2 FQGNSA. The CDR3 runs to 17 residues. The V end was cut by 5 bases, the J end by 0 bases, with 17 bases between. The CDR3 DNA reads TGTGCCAGCAGCGGGGGGGCAGGTGTCGTCTCTGGAAACACCATATATTTT. Translating it yields CASSGGAGVVSGNTIYF. The variable domain in full, with the rest retrieved from reference TRBV7-2 and TRBJ1-3, is GAGVSQSPSNKVTEKGKDVELRCDPISGHTALYWYRQSLGQGLEFLIYFQGNSAPDKSGLPSDRFSAERTGGSVSTLTIQRTQQEDSAVYLCASSGGAGVVSGNTIYFGEGSWLTVV.

In its sample, this clonotype was seen a few times. The chain has TRBV7-8 and TRBJ2-7, with a tentative D call TRBD2 (5 bases). This CDR3 contains 16 residues. V shed 4 bases and J shed 0 bases, with 16 bases lying between them. CDR1 and CDR2 from the germline V gene are SGHVS and FQNEAQ. CDR3 nucleotide sequence: TGTGCCAGCAGCTCCCAAAGCCCGGGGAGCTCCTACGAGCAGTACTTC. Translated: CASSSQSPGSSYEQYF.

This clonotype was recorded a few times. The V call is TRBV7-8, the J call TRBJ1-2; a possible D gene is TRBD1 (6 bases). With 1 base removed from V and 4 bases from J, the gap between germline ends came to 10 bases. This CDR3 has 14 amino acids. Germline V gives CDR1 SGHVS, CDR2 FQNEAQ. The CDR3 loop reads CASSLVGTSYGYTF. The CDR3 DNA is TGTGCCAGCAGCTTAGTCGGGACAAGCTATGGCTACACCTTC.

This chain links TRBV12-3 or TRBV12-4 with TRBJ1-4; 10 bases line up with TRBD1. CDR3 length: 15 residues. V dropped 3 bases and J dropped 6; count of bases not matched to a gene: 4. The CDR3 is CASSLTGGGYEKLFF. The CDR3 DNA is TGTGCCAGCAGTTTGACAGGGGGCGGTTATGAAAAACTGTTTTTT.

V and J are TRBV27 and TRBJ2-7; TRBD2 matches 15 bases. Germline V gene lookup returns CDR1 MNHEY and CDR2 SMNVEV (reference sequence). This CDR3 comprises 14 residues. Trimming took 9 bases from V and 4 from J; bases not matched to a gene: 4. The CDR3 bases are TGTGCCAGTCAGGGGACTAGCGGGGGGTACGAGCAGTACTTC. This translates into CASQGTSGGYEQYF.

This clonotype was counted a few times. The V gene is TRBV27, the J gene TRBJ1-5, with a tentative D call TRBD1 (5 bases). V lost 4 bases and J 9 bases, leaving 25 bases between the germline ends. CDR1 and CDR2 (germline): MNHEY, SMNVEV (reference sequence). This CDR3 has 17 amino acids. The CDR3 is CASSSQNRDRAGPPQHF. The CDR3 DNA sequence: TGTGCCAGCAGTTCACAAAATCGGGACCGAGCAGGACCGCCCCAGCATTTT.

Many counts were recorded for this clonotype. The chain combines TRBV2 with TRBJ1-1; tentatively, D is TRBD1 (5 bases). Germline V lookup: CDR1 SNHLY, CDR2 FYNNEI. The CDR3 loop spans 17 amino acids. V was cut by 1 base and J by 1 base, with 16 bases left in between. CDR3 coding DNA: TGTGCCAGCAGTGAAGACCCAAATCGTAGGGGGAACACTGAAGCTTTCTTT. It is translated as CASSEDPNRRGNTEAFF.

The V and J genes are TRBV27 and TRBJ2-1, with TRBD2 identical over 10 bases. With 5 bases clipped from V and 2 bases from J, the junction kept 12 bases outside the gene matches. The length of the CDR3 is 18 residues. The germline gives CDR1 MNHEY, CDR2 SMNVEV (reference sequence). DNA for the CDR3: TGTGCCAGCAGTACCCCCCGCCTAGCGGGAGTTCCCTACAATGAGCAGTTCTTC. It codes for CASSTPRLAGVPYNEQFF.

This clonotype was seen only a few times. V gene TRBV12-3 or TRBV12-4 combines with J gene TRBJ1-5, with D maybe TRBD1 (5 bases). V lost 9 bases and J lost 1, with 13 bases in between. This CDR3 contains 14 residues. The CDR3 DNA reads as TGTGCCAGTTGGGGGGGAGGGAGCAATCAGCCCCAGCATTTT. It translates to CASWGGGSNQPQHF.

This clonotype was recorded at least ten times. The J gene is TRBJ2-5, the V gene TRBV7-9; 12 positions agree with TRBD2. J lost 3 bases, V lost 5 bases, and 16 bases had no gene match. Germline CDR1 is SEHNR and CDR2 is FQNEAQ (reference sequence). This CDR3 has 19 amino acids. The CDR3 spells CASSPRLAGAHPRKETQYF. The CDR3 nucleotides are TGTGCCAGCAGCCCAAGACTAGCGGGGGCACACCCACGAAAAGAGACCCAGTACTTC. Using reference TRBV7-9 and TRBJ2-5 for the parts outside the CDR3, the full variable domain is DTGVSQNPRHKITKRGQNVTFRCDPISEHNRLYWYRQTLGQGPEFLTYFQNEAQLEKSRLLSDRFSAERPKGSFSTLEIQRTEQGDSAMYLCASSPRLAGAHPRKETQYFGPGTRLLVL.

V gene TRBV7-9 combines with J gene TRBJ2-1; 10 nucleotides match TRBD2. The CDR3 spans 15 residues. The ends lost 5 bases at V and 3 bases at J; junction bases unmatched: 4. Germline CDR1 reads SEHNR; CDR2 reads FQNEAQ (reference sequence). CDR3 coding DNA: TGTGCCAGCAGCCCACCTAGCGGGAGCTACAATGAGCAGTTCTTC. This gives the protein CASSPPSGSYNEQFF.

This clonotype turned up a few times. V usage is TRBV6-5 and J usage is TRBJ2-1, with 7 bases lining up with TRBD2. Germline trimming cut 2 bases from V and 2 bases from J; bases unmatched to any gene: 6. CDR1 is MNHEY, CDR2 SVGAGI, per germline. This CDR3 has 16 amino acids. The CDR3 DNA follows: TGTGCCAGCAGTTACCGGCCAGCGGGGACCTACAATGAGCAGTTCTTC. It codes for CASSYRPAGTYNEQFF.

In its sample, this clonotype was seen a few times. The V and J genes are TRBV12-3 or TRBV12-4 and TRBJ1-1; tentatively, D is TRBD1 (5 bases). The CDR3 runs to 12 residues. V was trimmed by 5 bases and J by 12 bases, leaving 16 bases between them. The CDR3 protein is CASSLNQGVSFF. In DNA form, the CDR3 reads TGTGCCAGCAGTCTTAATCAGGGAGTGTCTTTCTTT.

In its sample, this clonotype was seen a few times. This chain uses TRBV6-1 with TRBJ2-3; D is perhaps TRBD2 (6 bases). Germline V gene sequence: CDR1 MNHNS, CDR2 SASEGT. The CDR3 loop spans 15 amino acids. V shed 9 bases and J shed 4 bases, with 20 bases lying between them. The CDR3 nucleotides are TGTGCCAGTTCGACTCGGACCCGCGGGGCAGATACGCAGTATTTT. Protein: CASSTRTRGADTQYF.

This clonotype was detected only a few times. The chain recombines TRBV20-1 with TRBJ1-5, with no clear D. V was clipped by 1 base and J by 5 bases, with 15 bases between them. CDR3 length equals 15 residues. Per the germline V gene, CDR1 is DFQATT and CDR2 is SNEGSKA (reference sequence). The CDR3 sequence is CSARVPTGPDQPQHF. CDR3 nucleotide sequence: TGCAGTGCTAGAGTGCCAACCGGCCCGGATCAGCCCCAGCATTTT.

A few counts support this clonotype. This chain joins TRBV20-1 and TRBJ1-1; the D is unclear. Trimming cost V 0 bases and J 8 bases, with 7 bases left between them. This CDR3 spans 11 amino acids. Germline CDR1 reads DFQATT; CDR2 reads SNEGSKA (reference sequence). The CDR3 region has the DNA TGCAGTGCTAGAGATCCCTGGGAAGCTTTCTTT. Translation: CSARDPWEAFF.

The chain uses TRBV29-1 and TRBJ1-5; D not certain. V was pared by 8 bases and J by 0 bases, with 11 bases between. The CDR3 extends over 13 amino acids. Germline-derived CDR1 and CDR2 are SQVTM and ANQGSEA. The CDR3, as DNA: TGCAGCTTCTTGGAGAATAGCAATCAGCCCCAGCATTTT. It specifies CSFLENSNQPQHF.